A single TCR beta chain is shown here with its context. This clonotype was seen a handful of times. No cognate antigen has been identified for it. No base quality values were provided; no much bigger clone lies one nucleotide off. The record originates from a study of blood T cells in healthy people across ages (dated by TCRdb to the mid-2010s). Concerning the study at large: In model experiments, roughly one uniquely barcoded TCR beta cDNA molecule per two T cells was captured by template switching. Using deep sequencing normalized with unique cDNA molecular identifiers, the study measured how TCR beta repertoire diversity changes with age. Four age groups were formed from the donors: young (average about 17 years), middle-aged (roughly 38), aged (roughly 56) and long-lived (about 75). To avoid experimental bias, donors of different ages were distributed randomly across sequencing lanes. The study analyzed two additional independent replicas of 1 million unique cDNA reads from the same blood draw for two donors, one aged 18 to 30 and one aged 80 or older.

General conclusions and limits of the study: Because the CMV infection status of the donors was unknown, age-related changes in expanded clonotypes may potentially have been confounded. Since profiling was done on bulk unsorted PBMCs, naive and antigen-experienced compartments could not be conclusively compared. Observed TCR beta diversity correlated strongly with the percentage of naive T cells measured by flow cytometry. Total diversity estimates from one million sequenced T cells were considered lower bounds and underestimates. Compared with the aged group, more naive CD4+ T cells, fewer expanded clones and increased TCR diversity were shown by the long-lived group, suggesting age selection. Observed TCR beta diversity per million T cells fell roughly linearly with age, and a significant reduction was already apparent by age around 40.

The 35 to 40 donors, aged 6 to 90 years, were systemically healthy Caucasian individuals from Russia. Each donor gave roughly 11 milliliters of peripheral blood, drawn into EDTA-treated Vacutainer tubes. Ficoll-Paque density-gradient centrifugation was used to isolate PBMCs, with at least 7 million obtained per sample. Trizol reagent was used to extract total RNA from PBMCs, with at least 5 micrograms per sample. Naive CD45RAhigh/CD27high T cell percentages were measured by flow cytometry on a PBMC aliquot from every donor. The library came from 5' RACE. The listed sequencing device is Illumina HiSeq 2500. A second PCR of about 6 to 12 cycles was performed with a sample-barcoded 5' primer and a J-beta primer mix. A unique molecular identifier was introduced onto each TCR beta cDNA molecule by a template-switch 5' adaptor carrying 12 random nucleotides. At least 2.5 million CDR3-containing paired-end reads were obtained from each sample. First-strand cDNA synthesis was performed from all RNA using the Mint cDNA synthesis kit, with priming by a TRBC-specific oligonucleotide. Following uracil-DNA glycosylase treatment, all cDNA underwent a first 18-cycle PCR with the universal primers M1SS and BC2_uni_R. The paper's data handling went like this. Normalization of each sample was performed by random selection of 1 million high-quality reads, each carrying a distinct molecular identifier. Reads sharing molecular identifiers were discarded rather than binned into consensus sequences. MiTCR, with a Q25 quality threshold and the strictest error-elimination algorithm, was used for CDR3 identification, clonotype clustering and error correction. A nonparametric unseen species model with Euler transformation was used to estimate a lower bound on total TCR beta diversity. TCRdb handled the public reads itself, with Q25 trimming in fastp and clone calling in MiXCR, and kept productive beta chains. Rows matching on CDR3 protein sequence are summarized as one entry with the most common DNA and genes. It is TCRdb's table, rather than the study itself, that gives the V and J calls and clone size. This sample lists 1.5 million or so distinct CDR3 sequences; around 39% were detected once. Roughly 7.9% of the sample is in the top ten clones.

The junction shows trimming of 6 bases on V and 3 bases on J, and the gene matches do not reach 12 bases of it. Including the terminal cysteine and phenylalanine, the CDR3 comprises 17 residues. Here the CDR3 DNA is all that survives: 51 bases in frame from base 1. CDR1 and CDR2 are read off the germline V gene as SQVTM and ANQGSEA. The sequence was obtained from a woman aged 18 to 35 in good health. Rearrangement joined TRBV29-1 to TRBJ2-6, and TRBD1 aligns with 9 junction nucleotides. The sample taken for sequencing was blood. The CDR3: CSVYSSGTGSGANVLTF. The sequenced DNA: TGCAGCGTGTACAGCTCCGGGACAGGGAGTGGGGCCAACGTCCTGACTTTC.